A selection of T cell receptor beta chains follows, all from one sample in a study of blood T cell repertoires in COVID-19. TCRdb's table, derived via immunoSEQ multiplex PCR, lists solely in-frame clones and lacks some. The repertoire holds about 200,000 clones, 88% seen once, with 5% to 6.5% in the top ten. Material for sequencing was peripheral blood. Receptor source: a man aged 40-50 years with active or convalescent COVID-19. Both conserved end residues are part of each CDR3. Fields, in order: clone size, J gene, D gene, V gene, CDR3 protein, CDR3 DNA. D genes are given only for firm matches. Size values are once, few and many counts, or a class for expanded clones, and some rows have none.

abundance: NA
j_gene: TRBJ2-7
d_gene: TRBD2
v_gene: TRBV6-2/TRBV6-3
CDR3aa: CASSYSGLADYEQYF
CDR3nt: TGTGCCAGCAGTTACTCCGGACTAGCGGACTACGAGCAGTACTTC

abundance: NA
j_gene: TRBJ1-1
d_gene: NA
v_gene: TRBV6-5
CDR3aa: CATMDSVRTEAFF
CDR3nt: TGTGCCACGATGGACAGTGTCAGAACTGAAGCTTTCTTT

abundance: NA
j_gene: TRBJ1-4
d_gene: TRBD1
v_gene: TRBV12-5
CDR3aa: CASGPGQATNEKLFF
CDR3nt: TGTGCTAGTGGTCCCGGACAGGCCACTAATGAAAAACTGTTTTTT

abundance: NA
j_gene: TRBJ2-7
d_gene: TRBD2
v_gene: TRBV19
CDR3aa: CASSRLAGGSPYEQYF
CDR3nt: TGTGCCAGTAGTAGACTAGCGGGGGGCTCCCCATACGAGCAGTACTTC

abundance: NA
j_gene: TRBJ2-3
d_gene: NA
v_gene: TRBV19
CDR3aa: CASIDRTPSTDTQYF
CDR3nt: TGTGCCAGTATAGACAGGACCCCCAGCACAGATACGCAGTATTTT

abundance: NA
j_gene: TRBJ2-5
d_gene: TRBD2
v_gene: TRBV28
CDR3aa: CASSLDSGRARETQYF
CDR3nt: TGTGCCAGCAGTTTAGATAGCGGGAGGGCCAGGGAGACCCAGTACTTC

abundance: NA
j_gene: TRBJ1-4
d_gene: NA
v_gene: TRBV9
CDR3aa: CASSAAARGGEKLFF
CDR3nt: TGTGCCAGCAGCGCCGCCGCGCGGGGGGGTGAAAAACTGTTTTTT

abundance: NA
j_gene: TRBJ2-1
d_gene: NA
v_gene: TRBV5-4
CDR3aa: CASSPGNPSYNEQFF
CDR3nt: TGTGCCAGCAGTCCGGGAAATCCCTCCTACAATGAGCAGTTCTTC

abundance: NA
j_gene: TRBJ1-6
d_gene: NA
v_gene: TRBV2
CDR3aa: CASSDEPGGSPLHF
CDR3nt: TGTGCCAGCAGTGATGAACCCGGCGGGTCACCCCTCCACTTT

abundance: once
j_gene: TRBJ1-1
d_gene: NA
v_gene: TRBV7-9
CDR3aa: CASSLRRGDTEAFF
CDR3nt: TGTGCCAGCAGCTTAAGGCGCGGGGACACTGAAGCTTTCTTT

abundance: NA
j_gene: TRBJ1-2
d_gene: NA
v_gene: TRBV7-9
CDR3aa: CASSNNRELYGYTF
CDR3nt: TGTGCCAGCAGCAATAACCGGGAGCTCTATGGCTACACCTTC